This is a list of T cell receptor beta chains from one sample in a study of tumor and adjacent non-tumor tissue in lung cancer. TCRdb used MiXCR to reprocess the multiplex PCR reads, holding one entry per CDR3 protein. This table has about 80,000 distinct CDR3 sequences, 55% to 70% appearing once. Sample: lung tumor tissue. These receptors were obtained from an older woman with non-small cell lung cancer. CDR3s include the opening cysteine and the closing phenylalanine or tryptophan. The D gene is left open where the match is weak. Clone sizes are given selectively: once, few, many, or a class where the clone is expanded.

TRBD2 | TRBJ2-5 | few | TRBV11-3 | CVSSPGTSVSQETQYF | TGTGTCAGCAGCCCGGGGACTAGCGTGAGTCAAGAGACCCAGTACTTC
. | TRBJ2-2 | many | TRBV5-4 | CASSFGTPKRTGELFF | TGTGCCAGCAGCTTTGGGACTCCTAAACGTACCGGGGAGCTGTTTTTT
. | TRBJ2-1 | . | TRBV29-1 | CSVRDPATDEQFF | TGCAGCGTCAGGGACCCAGCCACGGATGAGCAATTCTTC
. | TRBJ2-7 | . | TRBV5-6 | CARSLSSYEQYF | TGTGCCAGGAGCCTCTCTTCTTACGAGCAGTACTTC
. | TRBJ2-2 | . | TRBV7-9 | CASSTPSGQMNIGEPFF | TGTGCCAGCAGCACCCCTTCGGGACAAATGAACATCGGGGAGCCGTTTTTT
TRBD1 | TRBJ2-5 | few | TRBV29-1 | CSIQGQARETQYF | TGCAGCATCCAGGGACAGGCCAGAGAGACCCAGTACTTC
TRBD1 | TRBJ1-5 | . | TRBV20-1 | CSSRDDRGGRSQPQHF | TGCAGTTCTAGGGACGACAGGGGAGGAAGGAGTCAGCCCCAGCATTTT
TRBD2 | TRBJ2-1 | many | TRBV14 | CASSQKLAGRYNEQFF | TGTGCCAGCAGCCAAAAACTAGCGGGTCGCTACAATGAGCAGTTCTTC
. | TRBJ2-3 | . | TRBV12-3/TRBV12-4 | CASRPESSWSLNTQYF | TGTGCCAGCAGGCCCGAGAGTAGTTGGAGTTTGAATACGCAGTATTTT
TRBD1 | TRBJ2-2 | . | TRBV5-1 | CTSRLGTVNTGELFF | TGCACGAGCAGGTTGGGGACAGTCAACACCGGGGAACTGTTTTTT
TRBD2 | TRBJ2-7 | many | TRBV28 | CASSPQAGGPEQYF | TGTGCCAGCAGTCCACAAGCGGGAGGGCCTGAGCAGTACTTC
. | TRBJ2-5 | . | TRBV4-1 | CVSSQSSPNQETQYF | TGCGTTAGCAGCCAATCTAGTCCTAACCAAGAGACACAGTACTTC
. | TRBJ2-1 | . | TRBV11-3 | CVSSRGQTRGDEQFF | TGTGTCAGCAGCCGCGGACAAACTCGCGGCGATGAGCAGTTCTTC
. | TRBJ2-1 | once | TRBV29-1 | CSVQSVGPYEEFF | TGCAGCGTTCAGTCAGTGGGTCCCTATGAGGAGTTCTTC
. | TRBJ1-5 | . | TRBV29-1 | CSVAGDRGDPKHF | TGCAGCGTTGCCGGGGATAGGGGGGACCCCAAGCATTTT
. | TRBJ2-3 | . | TRBV29-1 | CSVEGSTDTQYF | TGCAGCGTAGAGGGGTCCACGGATACGCAGTATTTT
TRBD1 | TRBJ1-2 | once | TRBV10-3 | CAISVDPGTGYYGHTF | TGTGCCATCAGTGTTGATCCAGGGACAGGGTACTATGGCCACACCTTC
. | TRBJ1-5 | . | TRBV6-1 | CASSELFMRLWPQHF | TGTGCCAGCAGTGAATTGTTTATGAGACTATGGCCCCAGCATTTT
TRBD1 | TRBJ2-1 | . | TRBV6-1 | CASRTLAPTGGLEAGEWNDQFF | TGTGCCAGCAGGACTCTAGCCCCGACAGGGGGCCTTGAGGCGGGAGAGTGGAATGACCAGTTCTTC
TRBD2 | TRBJ2-7 | . | TRBV10-3 | CAISDPGRAHGREQCF | TGTGCCATCAGCGACCCGGGGAGGGCCCACGGACGTGAGCAGTGCTTT
. | TRBJ1-5 | . | TRBV6-1 | CASSEGWGYKPLHF | TGTGCCAGCAGTGAGGGTTGGGGGTATAAGCCCCTGCATTTT
. | TRBJ1-6 | . | TRBV6-2/TRBV6-3 | CAGITGIRSSPLHF | TGTGCCGGCATTACGGGGATTCGTAGTTCACCCCTCCACTTT
TRBD2 | TRBJ2-1 | once | TRBV11-3 | CASSSLSGVCDSEQFF | TGTGCCAGCAGCTCCCTAAGCGGGGTCTGCGACAGTGAGCAGTTCTTC
TRBD2 | TRBJ2-5 | . | TRBV20-1 | CSAASGSDVEETQYF | TGCAGTGCTGCTAGCGGGAGTGACGTCGAGGAGACCCAGTACTTC
TRBD2 | TRBJ2-3 | . | TRBV12-3/TRBV12-4 | CASRPKTSGNLNTLYF | TGTGCCAGCAGGCCCAAGACTAGCGGGAATTTGAATACGCTGTATTTT
. | TRBJ2-3 | . | TRBV6-2/TRBV6-3 | CASSFISSRDMQYF | TGTGCCAGCAGTTTCATCTCGTCTAGAGATATGCAGTATTTT
. | TRBJ2-6 | . | TRBV6-1 | CASSQGSSPGANVLIF | TGTGCCAGCAGTCAGGGGTCTAGCCCTGGGGCCAACGTCCTGATTTTC
TRBD1 | TRBJ1-2 | . | TRBV12-3/TRBV12-4 | CASSFGQGDYAHTF | TGTGCCAGCAGTTTTGGACAGGGGGACTATGCCCACACCTTC
. | TRBJ1-2 | . | TRBV30 | CSFPLEEVHGYTF | TGTTCCTTCCCTCTGGAGGAGGTCCACGGCTACACCTTC
TRBD1 | TRBJ1-2 | many | TRBV10-2 | CASSIGGRGYTF | TGCGCCAGCAGTATAGGGGGCCGTGGCTACACCTTC
. | TRBJ2-5 | . | TRBV30 | CTWSVGVSTQGFSQYF | TGTACCTGGAGTGTCGGTGTATCGACCCAGGGATTTTCCCAGTACTTC
. | TRBJ2-5 | . | TRBV29-1 | CSFVATQLQDTQHF | TGCAGCTTTGTGGCGACACAACTTCAAGATACCCAGCACTTC
. | TRBJ2-3 | . | TRBV6-6 | CASVTCGTDTRYF | TGTGCCAGCGTTACTTGTGGCACAGATACGCGGTATTTT
. | TRBJ2-1 | . | TRBV4-1 | CASSQSPSLKDDEQLF | TGCGCCAGCAGCCAATCTCCGAGCCTAAAGGACGATGAGCAGTTATTC
. | TRBJ2-7 | . | TRBV11-2 | CASSRDRHNAYEQYF | TGTGCCAGCAGCCGCGACCGACATAACGCCTACGAGCAGTACTTC
. | TRBJ2-7 | . | TRBV12-3/TRBV12-4 | CASSVSPAYEQYF | TGTGCCAGCAGTGTCAGTCCCGCCTACGAGCAGTACTTC
. | TRBJ2-3 | . | TRBV29-1 | CSRGEETDTQYF | TGCAGTAGGGGGGAGGAGACAGATACGCAATATTTT
TRBD2 | TRBJ2-7 | few | TRBV5-1 | CASSPTSMNEQYF | TGCGCCAGCAGCCCGACTAGCATGAACGAGCAGTACTTC
. | TRBJ2-7 | many | TRBV10-3 | CAISGRQNTYEQYF | TGTGCCATCAGTGGGAGGCAGAATACCTACGAGCAGTACTTC
TRBD1 | TRBJ2-5 | . | TRBV5-6 | CASSLVDRGEAQYF | TGTGCCAGCAGCTTGGTAGACAGGGGAGAGGCCCAGTACTTC
TRBD1 | TRBJ2-2 | . | TRBV6-2/TRBV6-3 | CASSDTGGQDGDLLF | TGTGCCAGCAGTGACACAGGGGGTCAGGACGGGGATCTGCTTTTT
. | TRBJ1-1 | . | TRBV5-4 | CASSYLLRGGDIEAFF | TGTGCTAGCAGCTACCTTTTGAGGGGAGGGGACATTGAAGCTTTCTTT
. | TRBJ1-1 | many | TRBV29-1 | CSVDLTRGRGIGTEAFF | TGCAGCGTTGATCTCACGAGGGGCAGAGGGATTGGCACTGAAGCTTTCTTT
TRBD1 | TRBJ2-6 | . | TRBV29-1 | CSVEDAGQGAPGANILTF | TGCAGCGTTGAAGATGCGGGACAGGGGGCACCAGGGGCCAACATCCTGACTTTC
. | TRBJ2-1 | . | TRBV11-3 | CASSLESGNEQFF | TGTGCCAGCAGTTTAGAATCGGGTAATGAGCAGTTCTTC